This note documents a single T cell receptor beta chain sequence. The antigen is unknown. CDR1 and CDR2 (germline): SEHNR, FQNEAQ (reference sequence). V lost 5 bases and J 13 bases, leaving 14 bases between the germline ends. The CDR3 has 12 amino acids. The donors gave bone marrow, and they were healthy. This specimen comes from a study of cytomegalovirus exposure and HLA in healthy donors. Study summary: Earlier sequencing of some 190 million T cells yielded roughly 120 million unique TCR beta sequences. The study's early data release held some 85 million unique TCRs from HLA-typed donors.

Study observations and caveats: Confirmation was obtained in vitro that a few CMV-associated chains are specific for CMV antigens.

The PCR employed 60 Vbeta primers together with 13 Jbeta primers. The protocol was immunoSEQ multiplex PCR, while the TCRdb copy is restricted to in-frame clones and leaves out a portion. The sample holds 100,000 to 150,000 clones, 70% to 85% seen once. What was sequenced was PBMCs. This sequence originates from a woman aged 18-29 years in good health and CMV-seropositive. The chain links TRBV7-9 to TRBJ1-4; D remains ambiguous. In DNA, the CDR3 is TGTGCCAGCAGCGACGGTAGCAGTCGACTGTTTTTT. It encodes CASSDGSSRLFF.